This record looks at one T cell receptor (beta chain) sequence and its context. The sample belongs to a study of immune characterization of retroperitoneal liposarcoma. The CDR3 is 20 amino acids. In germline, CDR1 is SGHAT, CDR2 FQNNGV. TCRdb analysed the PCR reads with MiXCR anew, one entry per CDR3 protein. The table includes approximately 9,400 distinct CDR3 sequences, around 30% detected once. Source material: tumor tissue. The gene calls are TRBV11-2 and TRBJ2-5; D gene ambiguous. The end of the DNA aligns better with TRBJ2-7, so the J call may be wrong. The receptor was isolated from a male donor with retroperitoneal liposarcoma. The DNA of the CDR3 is TGTGCCAGCAGCTTAGATATCCTAACTTTACCGGCCCCGAGGTCCTACGAGCAGTACTTC. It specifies CASSLDILTLPAPRSYEQYF.